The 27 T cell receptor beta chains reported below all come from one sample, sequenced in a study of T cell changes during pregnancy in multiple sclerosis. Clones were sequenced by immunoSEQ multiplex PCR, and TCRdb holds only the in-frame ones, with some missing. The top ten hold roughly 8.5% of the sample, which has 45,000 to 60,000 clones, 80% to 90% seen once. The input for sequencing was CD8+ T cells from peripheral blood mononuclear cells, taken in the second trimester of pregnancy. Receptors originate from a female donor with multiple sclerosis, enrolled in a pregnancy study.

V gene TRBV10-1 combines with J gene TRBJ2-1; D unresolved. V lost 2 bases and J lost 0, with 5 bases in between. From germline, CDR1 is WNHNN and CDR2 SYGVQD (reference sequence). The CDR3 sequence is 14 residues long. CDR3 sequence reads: CASSEGGSYNEQFF. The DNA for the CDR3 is TGCGCCAGCAGTGAGGGCGGCTCCTACAATGAGCAGTTCTTC.

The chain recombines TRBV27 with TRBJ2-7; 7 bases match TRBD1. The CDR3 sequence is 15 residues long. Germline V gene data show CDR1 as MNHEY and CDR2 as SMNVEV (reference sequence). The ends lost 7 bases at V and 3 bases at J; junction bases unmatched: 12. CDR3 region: CASTLTRDSIYEQYF. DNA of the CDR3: TGTGCCAGCACCCTAACTCGGGACAGCATCTACGAGCAGTACTTC.

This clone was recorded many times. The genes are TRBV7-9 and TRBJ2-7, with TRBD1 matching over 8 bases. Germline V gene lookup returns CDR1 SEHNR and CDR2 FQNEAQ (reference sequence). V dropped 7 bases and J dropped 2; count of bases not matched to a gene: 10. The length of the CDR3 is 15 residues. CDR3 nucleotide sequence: TGTGCCAGCACCCATGGGGGACAGGCCCCCTACGAGCAGTACTTC. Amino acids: CASTHGGQAPYEQYF.

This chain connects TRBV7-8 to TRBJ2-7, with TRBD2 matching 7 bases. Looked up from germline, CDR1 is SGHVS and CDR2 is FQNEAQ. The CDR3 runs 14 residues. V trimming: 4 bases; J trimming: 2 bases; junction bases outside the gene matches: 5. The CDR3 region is CASSSRGLPYEQYF. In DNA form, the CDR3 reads TGTGCCAGCAGCTCACGGGGACTACCCTACGAGCAGTACTTC.

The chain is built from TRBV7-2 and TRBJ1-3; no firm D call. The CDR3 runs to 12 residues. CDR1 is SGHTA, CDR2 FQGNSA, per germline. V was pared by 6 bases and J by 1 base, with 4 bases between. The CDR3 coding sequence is TGTGCCAGCAGATCTTCTGGAAACACCATATATTTT. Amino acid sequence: CASRSSGNTIYF.

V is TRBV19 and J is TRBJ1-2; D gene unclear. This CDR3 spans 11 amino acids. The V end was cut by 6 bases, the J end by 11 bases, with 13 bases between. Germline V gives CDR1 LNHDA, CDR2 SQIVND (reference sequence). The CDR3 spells CASSTGLWYTF. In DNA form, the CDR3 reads TGTGCCAGTAGCACCGGTCTTTGGTACACCTTC. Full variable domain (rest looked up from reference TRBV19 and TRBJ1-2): DGGITQSPKYLFRKEGQNVTLSCEQNLNHDAMYWYRQDPGQGLRLIYYSQIVNDFQKGDIAEGYSVSREKKESFPLTVTSAQKNPTAFYLCASSTGLWYTFGSGTRLTVV.

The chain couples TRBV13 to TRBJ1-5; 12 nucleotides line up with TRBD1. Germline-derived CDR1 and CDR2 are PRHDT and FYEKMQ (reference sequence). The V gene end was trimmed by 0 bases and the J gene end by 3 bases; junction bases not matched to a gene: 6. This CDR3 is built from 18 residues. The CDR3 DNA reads TGTGCCAGCAGCTTAGGCCCCGGGACAGGGGGCTTCAATCAGCCCCAGCATTTT. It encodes CASSLGPGTGGFNQPQHF.

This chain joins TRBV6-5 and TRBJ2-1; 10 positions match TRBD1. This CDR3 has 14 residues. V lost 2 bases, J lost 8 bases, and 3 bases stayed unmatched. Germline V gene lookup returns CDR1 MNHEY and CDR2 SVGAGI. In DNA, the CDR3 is TGTGCCAGCAGTTACGGACAGGGGGATGATGAGCAGTTCTTC. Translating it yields CASSYGQGDDEQFF.

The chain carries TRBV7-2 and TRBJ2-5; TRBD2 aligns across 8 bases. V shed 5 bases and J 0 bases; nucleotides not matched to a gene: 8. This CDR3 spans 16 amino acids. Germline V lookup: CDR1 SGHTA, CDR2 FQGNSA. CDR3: CASSLEGGGYQETQYF. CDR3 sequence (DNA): TGTGCCAGCAGCCTAGAAGGCGGGGGGTACCAAGAGACCCAGTACTTC. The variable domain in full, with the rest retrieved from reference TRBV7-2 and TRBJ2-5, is GAGVSQSPSNKVTEKGKDVELRCDPISGHTALYWYRQSLGQGLEFLIYFQGNSAPDKSGLPSDRFSAERTGGSVSTLTIQRTQQEDSAVYLCASSLEGGGYQETQYFGPGTRLLVL.

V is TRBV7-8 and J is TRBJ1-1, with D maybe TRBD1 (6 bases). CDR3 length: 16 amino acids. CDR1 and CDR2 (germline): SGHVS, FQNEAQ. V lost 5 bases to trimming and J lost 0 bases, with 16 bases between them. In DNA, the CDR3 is TGTGCCAGCAGCCCCGGCGAGAGGACAGTGAACACTGAAGCTTTCTTT. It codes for CASSPGERTVNTEAFF.

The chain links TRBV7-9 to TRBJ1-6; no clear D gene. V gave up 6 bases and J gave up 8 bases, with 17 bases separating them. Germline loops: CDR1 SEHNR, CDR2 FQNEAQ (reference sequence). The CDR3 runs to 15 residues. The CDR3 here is CASSPRGWPDSPLHF. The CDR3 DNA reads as TGTGCCAGCAGTCCTAGAGGGTGGCCTGATTCACCCCTCCACTTT.

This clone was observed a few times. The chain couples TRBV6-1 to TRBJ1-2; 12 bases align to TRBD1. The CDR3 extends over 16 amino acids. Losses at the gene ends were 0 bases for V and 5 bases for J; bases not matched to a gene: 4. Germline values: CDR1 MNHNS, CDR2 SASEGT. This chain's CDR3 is CASSEAGDRGHYGYTF. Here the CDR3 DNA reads TGTGCCAGCAGTGAAGCCGGGGACAGGGGGCATTATGGCTACACCTTC.

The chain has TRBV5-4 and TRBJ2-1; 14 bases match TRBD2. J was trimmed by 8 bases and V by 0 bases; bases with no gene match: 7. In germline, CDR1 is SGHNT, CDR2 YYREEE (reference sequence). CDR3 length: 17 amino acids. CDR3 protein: CASSLARLAGGFDEQFF. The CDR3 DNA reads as TGTGCCAGCAGCTTGGCAAGACTAGCGGGGGGGTTCGATGAGCAGTTCTTC.

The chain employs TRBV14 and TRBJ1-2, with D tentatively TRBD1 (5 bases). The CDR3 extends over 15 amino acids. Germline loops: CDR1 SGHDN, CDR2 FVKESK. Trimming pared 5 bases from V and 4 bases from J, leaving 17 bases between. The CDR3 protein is CASSLLDSPSYGYTF. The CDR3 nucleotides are TGTGCCAGCAGCTTACTCGACAGCCCCTCCTATGGCTACACCTTC.

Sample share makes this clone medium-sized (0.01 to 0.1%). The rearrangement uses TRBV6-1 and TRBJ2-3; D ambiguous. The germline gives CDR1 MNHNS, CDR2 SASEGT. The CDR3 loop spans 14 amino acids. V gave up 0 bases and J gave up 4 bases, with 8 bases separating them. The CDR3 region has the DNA TGTGCCAGCAGTGAAGCTGGTGAGCCAGATACGCAGTATTTT. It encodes CASSEAGEPDTQYF.

CDR3 nucleotides: TGTGCCAGCAGCCTCCGGGACAGCAATGAGCAGTTCTTC. Translation gives CASSLRDSNEQFF. The chain is built from TRBV13 and TRBJ2-1; 7 bases map to TRBD1. The length of the CDR3 is 13 residues. CDR1 and CDR2 from the germline V gene are PRHDT and FYEKMQ (reference sequence). The V segment lost 5 bases and the J segment 6 bases; nucleotides outside the gene matches: 4.

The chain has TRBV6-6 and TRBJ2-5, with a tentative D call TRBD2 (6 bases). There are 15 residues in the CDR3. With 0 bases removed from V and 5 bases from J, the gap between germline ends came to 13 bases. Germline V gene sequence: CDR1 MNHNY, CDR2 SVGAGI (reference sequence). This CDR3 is CASSYSPGVGETQYF. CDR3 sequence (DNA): TGTGCCAGCAGTTACTCCCCGGGAGTCGGGGAGACCCAGTACTTC.

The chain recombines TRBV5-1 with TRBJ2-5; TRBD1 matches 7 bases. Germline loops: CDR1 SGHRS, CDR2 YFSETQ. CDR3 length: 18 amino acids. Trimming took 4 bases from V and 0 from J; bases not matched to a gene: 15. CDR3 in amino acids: CASSGTEDRLWDQETQYF. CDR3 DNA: TGCGCCAGCAGCGGTACAGAGGACAGGCTGTGGGACCAAGAGACCCAGTACTTC. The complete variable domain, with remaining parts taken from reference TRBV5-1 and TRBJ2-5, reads KAGVTQTPRYLIKTRGQQVTLSCSPISGHRSVSWYQQTPGQGLQFLFEYFSETQRNKGNFPGRFSGRQFSNSRSEMNVSTLELGDSALYLCASSGTEDRLWDQETQYFGPGTRLLVL.

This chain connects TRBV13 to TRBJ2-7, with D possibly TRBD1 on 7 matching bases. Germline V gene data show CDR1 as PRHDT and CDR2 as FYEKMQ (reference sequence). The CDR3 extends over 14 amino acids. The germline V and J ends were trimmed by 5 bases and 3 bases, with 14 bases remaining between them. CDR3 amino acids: CASSAGQRIYEQYF. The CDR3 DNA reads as TGTGCCAGCAGCGCGGGACAGAGAATCTACGAGCAGTACTTC. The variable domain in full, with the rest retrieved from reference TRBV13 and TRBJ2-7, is AAGVIQSPRHLIKEKRETATLKCYPIPRHDTVYWYQQGPGQDPQFLISFYEKMQSDKGSIPDRFSAQQFSDYHSELNMSSLELGDSALYFCASSAGQRIYEQYFGPGTRLTVT.

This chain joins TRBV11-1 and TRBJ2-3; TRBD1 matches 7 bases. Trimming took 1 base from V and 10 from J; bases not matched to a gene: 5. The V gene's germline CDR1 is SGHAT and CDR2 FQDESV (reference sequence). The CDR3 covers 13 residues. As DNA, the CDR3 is TGTGCCAGCAGCTTAGGGGGTGACAGGGCGCAGTATTTT. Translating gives CASSLGGDRAQYF.

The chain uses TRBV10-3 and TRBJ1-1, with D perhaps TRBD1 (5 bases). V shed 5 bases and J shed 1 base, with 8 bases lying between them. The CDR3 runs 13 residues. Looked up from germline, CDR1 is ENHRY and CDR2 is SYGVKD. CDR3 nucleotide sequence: TGTGCCATCAGTTGGGGCGGGAACACTGAAGCTTTCTTT. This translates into CAISWGGNTEAFF.

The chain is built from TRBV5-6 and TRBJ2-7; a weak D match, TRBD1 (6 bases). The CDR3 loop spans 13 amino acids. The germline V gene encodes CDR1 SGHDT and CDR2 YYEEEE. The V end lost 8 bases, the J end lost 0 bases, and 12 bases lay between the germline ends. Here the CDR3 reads CASGTGTSYEQYF. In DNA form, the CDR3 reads TGTGCCAGTGGCACAGGGACCTCCTACGAGCAGTACTTC.

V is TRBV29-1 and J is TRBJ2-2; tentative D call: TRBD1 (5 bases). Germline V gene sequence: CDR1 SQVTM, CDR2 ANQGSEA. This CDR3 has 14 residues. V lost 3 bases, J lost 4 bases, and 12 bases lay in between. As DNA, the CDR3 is TGCAGCGTTGATGGTAGGGGTGCCACCGGGGAGCTGTTTTTT. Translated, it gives CSVDGRGATGELFF.

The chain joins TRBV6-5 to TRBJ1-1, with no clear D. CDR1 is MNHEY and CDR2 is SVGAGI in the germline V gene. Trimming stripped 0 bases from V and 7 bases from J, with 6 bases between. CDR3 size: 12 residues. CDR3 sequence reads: CASSYSGGEAFF. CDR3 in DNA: TGTGCCAGCAGTTACTCTGGAGGTGAAGCTTTCTTT.

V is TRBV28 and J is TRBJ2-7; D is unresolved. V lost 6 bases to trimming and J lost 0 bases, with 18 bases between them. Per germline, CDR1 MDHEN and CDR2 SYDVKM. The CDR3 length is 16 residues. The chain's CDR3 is CASSPPQTFSSYEQYF. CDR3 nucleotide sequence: TGTGCCAGCAGCCCCCCCCAGACATTCAGCTCCTACGAGCAGTACTTC.

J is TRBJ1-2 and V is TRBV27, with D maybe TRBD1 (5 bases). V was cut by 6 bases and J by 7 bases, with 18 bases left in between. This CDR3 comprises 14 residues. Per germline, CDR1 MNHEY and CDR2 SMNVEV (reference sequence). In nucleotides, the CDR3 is TGTGCCAGCAGCCTACAGGTTGGGGTCGGTGGCTACACCTTC. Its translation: CASSLQVGVGGYTF.

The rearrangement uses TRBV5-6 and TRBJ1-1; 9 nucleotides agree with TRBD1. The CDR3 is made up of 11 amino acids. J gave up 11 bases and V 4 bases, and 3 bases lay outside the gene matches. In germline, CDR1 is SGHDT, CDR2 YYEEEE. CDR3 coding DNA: TGTGCCAGCAGCCTTGGACAGGGGGCTTTCTTT. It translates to CASSLGQGAFF.